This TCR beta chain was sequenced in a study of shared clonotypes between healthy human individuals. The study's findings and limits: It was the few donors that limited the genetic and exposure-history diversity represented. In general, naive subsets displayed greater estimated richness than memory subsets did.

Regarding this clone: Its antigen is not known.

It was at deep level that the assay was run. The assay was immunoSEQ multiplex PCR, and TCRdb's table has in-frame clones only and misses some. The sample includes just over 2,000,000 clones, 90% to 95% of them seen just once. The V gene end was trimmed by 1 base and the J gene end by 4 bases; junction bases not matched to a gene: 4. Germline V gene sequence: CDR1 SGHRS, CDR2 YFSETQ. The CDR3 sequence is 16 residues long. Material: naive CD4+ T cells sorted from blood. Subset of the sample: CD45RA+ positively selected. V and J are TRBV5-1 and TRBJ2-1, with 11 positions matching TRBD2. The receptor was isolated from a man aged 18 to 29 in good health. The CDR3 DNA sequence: TGCGCCAGCAGCTTGTTTGCTAGCGGGGGGTACAATGAGCAGTTCTTC. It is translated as CASSLFASGGYNEQFF. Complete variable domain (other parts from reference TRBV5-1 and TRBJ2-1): KAGVTQTPRYLIKTRGQQVTLSCSPISGHRSVSWYQQTPGQGLQFLFEYFSETQRNKGNFPGRFSGRQFSNSRSEMNVSTLELGDSALYLCASSLFASGGYNEQFFGPGTRLTVL.